This TCR beta chain comes out of a study of T cells after yellow fever vaccination. CDR3 length: 11 amino acids. The germline V and J ends were trimmed by 9 bases and 5 bases, with 10 bases remaining between them. By proportion, this clonotype is medium-sized (0.01 to 0.1%). Its specificity is unknown. TCRdb independently ran MiXCR on the 5' RACE reads; one entry per CDR3 protein. The repertoire holds around 120,000 distinct CDR3 sequences, with 15% as singletons. Study conclusions and caveats: Although the secondary response was weaker, it peaked faster, at day 5 versus 15. Reappearance after the booster was seen for most primary-vaccination clones, at 95% to 96% CD4 and 80% to 90% CD8.

This chain connects TRBV12-3 or TRBV12-4 to TRBJ2-5; possibly TRBD1 or TRBD2 for D (5 bases each). The sequenced sample was CD8+ T cells sorted from PBMCs, obtained 5 days after the yellow fever booster vaccination. The source is a man between 18 and 35 years old who received the YFV17D yellow fever vaccine. CDR3 residues: CASGTRETQYF. As DNA, the CDR3 is TGTGCCAGTGGGACCCGGGAGACCCAGTACTTC.